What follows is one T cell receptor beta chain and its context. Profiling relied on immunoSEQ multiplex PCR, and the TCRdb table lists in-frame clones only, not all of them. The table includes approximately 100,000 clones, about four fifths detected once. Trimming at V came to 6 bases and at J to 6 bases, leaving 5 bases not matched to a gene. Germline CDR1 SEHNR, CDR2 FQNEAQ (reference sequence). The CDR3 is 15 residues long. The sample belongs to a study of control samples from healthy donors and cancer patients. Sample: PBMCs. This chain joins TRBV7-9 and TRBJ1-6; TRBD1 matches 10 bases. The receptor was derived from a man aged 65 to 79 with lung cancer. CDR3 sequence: CASSLGTGVNSPLHF. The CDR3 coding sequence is TGTGCCAGCAGTCTGGGGACAGGGGTTAATTCACCCCTCCACTTT.